The clone carrying this T cell receptor (beta chain) has ten or more counts. What it binds is unknown. The data are from a study of T cell repertoires in cytomegalovirus infection. The wider study: Peptides in the study included HLA-C-restricted and HLA-B-restricted CMV epitopes. TCR beta signatures that were public indicated CMV infection and matching HLA type. Study results and caveats: Ex vivo responses were dominated by HLA-C-restricted CMV-specific TCR beta clonotypes. Totalled public TCR beta family frequency picked out people who carried CMV plus the relevant HLA.

TCRdb independently ran MiXCR on the reads; one entry per CDR3 protein. Of about 900,000 distinct CDR3 sequences listed, roughly 30% are singletons. From germline, CDR1 is SGHTA and CDR2 FQGNSA. The CDR3 length is 14 residues. V lost 4 bases and J 2 bases, leaving 10 bases between the germline ends. This sequence originates from a human donor in good health (CMV status not recorded). Some clones in this sample may be carry-over from other donors' samples. The chain is built from TRBV7-2 and TRBJ2-3, with D possibly TRBD2 on 5 matching bases. Here the sequenced sample was cultured CD8+ T cells from PBMCs, taken from culture after CMV antigen stimulation. DNA of the CDR3: TGTGCCAGCAGCTCGGCCGGGGACACAGATACGCAGTATTTT. This gives the protein CASSSAGDTDTQYF.